A selection of T cell receptor beta chains follows, all from one sample in a study of blood T cell repertoires in COVID-19. TCRdb keeps only in-frame clones here, not all; method: immunoSEQ multiplex PCR. The sample carries more than 80,000 clones, under 80% recorded once. The specimen was peripheral blood. Receptor source: a woman older than 75 with active or convalescent COVID-19. Both conserved end residues are part of each CDR3. The D gene is left open where the match is weak. Rows give clone size only sometimes, using once, few, many, or a class for an expanded clone.

len: 14
d_gene: TRBD2
abundance: NA
v_gene: TRBV10-1
j_gene: TRBJ2-1
CDR3nt: TGCGCCAGCAGTGAGTCGACTAGCGGGGGAGTGCAGTTCTTC
CDR3aa: CASSESTSGGVQFF

len: 16
d_gene: NA
abundance: NA
v_gene: TRBV19
j_gene: TRBJ2-3
CDR3nt: TGTGCCAGTAGTATAGTAGATAGCGGAGTCGGTGATACGCAGTATTTT
CDR3aa: CASSIVDSGVGDTQYF

len: 13
d_gene: TRBD1
abundance: NA
v_gene: TRBV6-6
j_gene: TRBJ1-2
CDR3nt: TGTGCCAGCAGTACAGGGGGCACCTATGGCTACACCTTC
CDR3aa: CASSTGGTYGYTF

len: 14
d_gene: TRBD1
abundance: NA
v_gene: TRBV5-1
j_gene: TRBJ1-1
CDR3nt: TGCGCCAGCAGCTCGGGACAGTCGAACACTGAAGCTTTCTTT
CDR3aa: CASSSGQSNTEAFF

len: 13
d_gene: NA
abundance: NA
v_gene: TRBV2
j_gene: TRBJ2-6
CDR3nt: TGTGCCAGCAAGGGAACAGGGAACAACGTCCTGACTTTC
CDR3aa: CASKGTGNNVLTF

len: 11
d_gene: NA
abundance: NA
v_gene: TRBV6-5
j_gene: TRBJ1-2
CDR3nt: TGTGCCAGCGCAGGGATGTATGGCTACACCTTC
CDR3aa: CASAGMYGYTF

len: 12
d_gene: TRBD1
abundance: NA
v_gene: TRBV6-5
j_gene: TRBJ1-4
CDR3nt: TGTGCCAGCAGTCCAGACAGGGTAGCATGTTTTTTT
CDR3aa: CASSPDRVACFF

len: 16
d_gene: NA
abundance: NA
v_gene: TRBV7-2
j_gene: TRBJ2-4
CDR3nt: TGTGCCAGCAGCTTTGACAGGAATAAGGCCAAAAACATTCAGTACTTC
CDR3aa: CASSFDRNKAKNIQYF

len: 15
d_gene: TRBD2
abundance: once
v_gene: TRBV5-6
j_gene: TRBJ2-1
CDR3nt: TGTGCCAGCAGCTTGGGTCTAGCGGGGGACAATGAGCAGTTCTTC
CDR3aa: CASSLGLAGDNEQFF

len: 14
d_gene: NA
abundance: NA
v_gene: TRBV3-1/TRBV3-2
j_gene: TRBJ2-2
CDR3nt: TGTGCCTCCGCCCCAACAGCGAACACCGGGGAGCTGTTTTTT
CDR3aa: CASAPTANTGELFF

len: 15
d_gene: TRBD1
abundance: few
v_gene: TRBV20-1
j_gene: TRBJ1-3
CDR3nt: TGCAGTGCTAGTTCGGGACAGTTCTCTGGAAACACCATATATTTT
CDR3aa: CSASSGQFSGNTIYF

len: 13
d_gene: NA
abundance: NA
v_gene: TRBV5-6
j_gene: TRBJ2-2
CDR3nt: TGTGCCAGCAGCTTGGTAGTATCCGGGGAGCTGTTTTTT
CDR3aa: CASSLVVSGELFF

len: 15
d_gene: NA
abundance: NA
v_gene: TRBV2
j_gene: TRBJ1-6
CDR3nt: TGTGCCAGCATGAGGGAGGAATCCTATAATTCACCCCTCCACTTT
CDR3aa: CASMREESYNSPLHF

len: 12
d_gene: NA
abundance: few
v_gene: TRBV6-2/TRBV6-3
j_gene: TRBJ2-7
CDR3nt: TGTGCCAGCAGTGCGACTAGTTACGAGCAGTACTTC
CDR3aa: CASSATSYEQYF

len: 13
d_gene: TRBD1
abundance: NA
v_gene: TRBV6-5
j_gene: TRBJ1-6
CDR3nt: TGTGCCAGCAGAACAGGGGGCAATTCACCCCTCCACTTT
CDR3aa: CASRTGGNSPLHF

len: 13
d_gene: NA
abundance: NA
v_gene: TRBV11-2
j_gene: TRBJ2-2
CDR3nt: TGTGCCAGCAGCCCAGGGGACACCGGGGAGCTGTTTTTT
CDR3aa: CASSPGDTGELFF

len: 13
d_gene: TRBD1
abundance: NA
v_gene: TRBV6-6
j_gene: TRBJ1-2
CDR3nt: TGTGCCAGCAGTTACTCGACAGGGGTCGGCTACACCTTC
CDR3aa: CASSYSTGVGYTF

len: 14
d_gene: NA
abundance: NA
v_gene: TRBV5-6
j_gene: TRBJ1-1
CDR3nt: TGTGCCAGCAGCTTTCTGGGTCCGGGAACTGAAGCTTTCTTT
CDR3aa: CASSFLGPGTEAFF

len: 16
d_gene: TRBD2
abundance: NA
v_gene: TRBV7-7
j_gene: TRBJ2-5
CDR3nt: TGTGCTAGCAGCTTAGATGCTAGCGGGGGGGCCGGGACCCAGTACTTC
CDR3aa: CASSLDASGGAGTQYF

len: 15
d_gene: NA
abundance: once
v_gene: TRBV19
j_gene: TRBJ1-3
CDR3nt: TGTGCCAGTAGTACAAACGCGGGGGTCGGAAACACCATATATTTT
CDR3aa: CASSTNAGVGNTIYF

len: 16
d_gene: TRBD2
abundance: NA
v_gene: TRBV10-2
j_gene: TRBJ2-7
CDR3nt: TGCGCCAGCAGTGCGACTAGCGGGGGGCTCCGTTACGAGCAGTACTTC
CDR3aa: CASSATSGGLRYEQYF

len: 13
d_gene: TRBD1
abundance: NA
v_gene: TRBV27
j_gene: TRBJ1-2
CDR3nt: TGTGCCAGCAGTCCAACAGGGGTTTATGGCTACACCTTC
CDR3aa: CASSPTGVYGYTF

len: 15
d_gene: NA
abundance: NA
v_gene: TRBV6-5
j_gene: TRBJ2-7
CDR3nt: TGTGCCAGCAGTTACGAGTTTACAGGGAAGTCGGAGCAGTACTTC
CDR3aa: CASSYEFTGKSEQYF

len: 14
d_gene: NA
abundance: NA
v_gene: TRBV19
j_gene: TRBJ2-3
CDR3nt: TGTGCCAGTAGTATCGGGCCGGGGAGAGATACGCAGTATTTT
CDR3aa: CASSIGPGRDTQYF

len: 13
d_gene: NA
abundance: NA
v_gene: TRBV6-5
j_gene: TRBJ2-3
CDR3nt: TGTGCCAGCAAACCCCCAGGAGGAATTGGGCAGTATTTT
CDR3aa: CASKPPGGIGQYF

len: 15
d_gene: NA
abundance: NA
v_gene: TRBV7-2
j_gene: TRBJ2-7
CDR3nt: TGTGCCAGCAGCCTAAACTGGGGGCAGGGCTACGAGCAGTACTTC
CDR3aa: CASSLNWGQGYEQYF

len: 12
d_gene: NA
abundance: NA
v_gene: TRBV12-3/TRBV12-4
j_gene: TRBJ1-2
CDR3nt: TGTGCCAGCAGTGCGGGGAACTATGGCTACACCTTC
CDR3aa: CASSAGNYGYTF

len: 14
d_gene: NA
abundance: NA
v_gene: TRBV11-2
j_gene: TRBJ2-7
CDR3nt: TGTGCCAGCAGCTTAGGTAGACAGACCTACGAGCAGTACTTC
CDR3aa: CASSLGRQTYEQYF

len: 12
d_gene: NA
abundance: NA
v_gene: TRBV6-2/TRBV6-3
j_gene: TRBJ2-7
CDR3nt: TGTGCCAGCAGTATTCAGGGCTACGAGCAGTACTTC
CDR3aa: CASSIQGYEQYF

len: 16
d_gene: TRBD2
abundance: once
v_gene: TRBV6-1
j_gene: TRBJ2-1
CDR3nt: TGTGCCAGCAGTGAAGACGTAGCGGGGGGAAGGAATGAGCAGTTCTTC
CDR3aa: CASSEDVAGGRNEQFF

len: 13
d_gene: NA
abundance: NA
v_gene: TRBV12-3/TRBV12-4
j_gene: TRBJ2-4
CDR3nt: TGTGCCAGCAGCTCCCCCCCGGGAGACATTCAGTACTTC
CDR3aa: CASSSPPGDIQYF

len: 13
d_gene: TRBD1
abundance: NA
v_gene: TRBV12-3/TRBV12-4
j_gene: TRBJ1-2
CDR3nt: TGTGCCAGCAGTCTGGACAGGGGCTATGGCTACACCTTC
CDR3aa: CASSLDRGYGYTF

len: 13
d_gene: NA
abundance: NA
v_gene: TRBV6-5
j_gene: TRBJ2-1
CDR3nt: TGTGCCAGCATCCGGGGAACCTACAATGAGCAGTTCTTC
CDR3aa: CASIRGTYNEQFF

len: 14
d_gene: NA
abundance: NA
v_gene: TRBV5-6
j_gene: TRBJ2-5
CDR3nt: TGTGCCAGCAGCGGGACCATGGGGGGAGAGACCCAGTACTTC
CDR3aa: CASSGTMGGETQYF

len: 12
d_gene: NA
abundance: NA
v_gene: TRBV11-2
j_gene: TRBJ2-3
CDR3nt: TGTGCCAGCCGATATGGGGGGGATACGCAGTATTTT
CDR3aa: CASRYGGDTQYF

len: 18
d_gene: NA
abundance: NA
v_gene: TRBV4-3
j_gene: TRBJ2-1
CDR3nt: TGCGCCAGCAGCCAACAGCCCCCTAGCGCGCAGTCATACAATGAGCAGTTCTTC
CDR3aa: CASSQQPPSAQSYNEQFF

len: 16
d_gene: TRBD1
abundance: NA
v_gene: TRBV6-2/TRBV6-3
j_gene: TRBJ2-1
CDR3nt: TGTGCCAGCAGTTACTACGGGACAGATTCCTACAATGAGCAGTTCTTC
CDR3aa: CASSYYGTDSYNEQFF

len: 12
d_gene: TRBD1
abundance: few
v_gene: TRBV6-2/TRBV6-3
j_gene: TRBJ1-2
CDR3nt: TGTGCCAGCAGTTTGACAGGGTATGGCTACACCTTC
CDR3aa: CASSLTGYGYTF

len: 15
d_gene: TRBD2
abundance: NA
v_gene: TRBV4-1
j_gene: TRBJ2-5
CDR3nt: TGCGCCAGCAGCCAAGCTCCGGGACTACAAGAGACCCAGTACTTC
CDR3aa: CASSQAPGLQETQYF

len: 12
d_gene: TRBD1
abundance: NA
v_gene: TRBV5-4
j_gene: TRBJ1-3
CDR3nt: TGTGCCAGCAGCCCCCAGGGGGGCACCATATATTTT
CDR3aa: CASSPQGGTIYF